This T cell receptor (beta chain) appears in the sequencing data of a study of T cell changes during pregnancy in multiple sclerosis. Germline CDR1 MNHNS, CDR2 SASEGT. The ends lost 4 bases at V and 5 bases at J; junction bases unmatched: 6. This CDR3 has 15 residues. Repertoires were generated with immunoSEQ multiplex PCR, while TCRdb's copy carries only in-frame clones and drops some. The sample has approximately 79,000 clones, approximately 92% seen once; the top ten hold approximately 0.79%. The chain employs TRBV6-1 and TRBJ2-2; 8 bases align to TRBD2. The clonotype originates from a female donor in good health, enrolled as a control in a pregnancy study. Specimen: peripheral blood, collected in the second trimester of pregnancy. The DNA for the CDR3 is TGTGCCAGCAGTGCTCTAGCGGGCAGTACCGGGGAGCTGTTTTTT. Protein product: CASSALAGSTGELFF.